Presented here are 6 T cell receptor beta chains from one specimen sequenced in a study of blood T cells in healthy people across ages. PCR was performed a second time for 7 to 11 cycles using a sample-barcoded 5' primer and a J-beta primer mix. Using its own MiXCR run on the 5' RACE reads, TCRdb lists one record per CDR3 protein. In the table there are over 1,200,000 distinct CDR3 sequences, 59% of which are singletons. The material sequenced was blood. The origin of the receptors is a man aged 18 to 30 in good health.

The rearrangement uses TRBV5-1 and TRBJ2-3, with 10 nucleotides matching TRBD1. The germline CDR1 and CDR2 sequences are SGHRS and YFSETQ. With 3 bases clipped from V and 7 bases from J, the junction kept 8 bases outside the gene matches. This CDR3 has 15 residues. The CDR3 DNA follows: TGCGCCAGCAGCTCGGTGACAGGGGGCGGGTATACGCAGTATTTT. It encodes CASSSVTGGGYTQYF.

This sequence joins TRBV6-1 and TRBJ2-3; D is perhaps TRBD1 (6 bases). Trimming took 4 bases from V and 3 from J, leaving 14 bases between them. CDR3 length equals 15 residues. Germline loops: CDR1 MNHNS, CDR2 SASEGT. As DNA, the CDR3 is TGTGCCAGCAGTGTCCCACAGGGTGGGACAGATACGCAGTATTTT. Translated, it gives CASSVPQGGTDTQYF.

This chain uses TRBV7-9 with TRBJ2-7; unclear D gene. The germline V and J ends were trimmed by 1 base and 2 bases, with 9 bases remaining between them. The CDR3 consists of 14 residues. CDR1 and CDR2 (germline): SEHNR, FQNEAQ (reference sequence). The CDR3 region has the DNA TGTGCCAGCAGCTTAGACCCGGTCGCCTACGAGCAGTACTTC. This encodes CASSLDPVAYEQYF.

V gene TRBV20-1 combines with J gene TRBJ1-3; D gene uncertain. The CDR3 runs to 14 residues. Per germline, CDR1 DFQATT and CDR2 SNEGSKA (reference sequence). V gave up 0 bases and J gave up 4 bases, with 10 bases separating them. The CDR3 DNA is TGCAGTGCTAGAGATGGACTACCGGGAAACACCATATATTTT. Amino acids: CSARDGLPGNTIYF.

The chain joins TRBV6-1 to TRBJ2-4, with D unresolved. The DNA end lines up better with TRBJ2-7; the J call may be wrong. This CDR3 comprises 17 residues. Looked up from germline, CDR1 is MNHNS and CDR2 is SASEGT. Written as DNA, the CDR3 is TGTGCCAGCAGTGAAGTTACCTCAGGCCTATCCTACTACGAGCAGTACTTC. Amino acid sequence: CASSEVTSGLSYYEQYF.

V usage is TRBV6-4 and J usage is TRBJ2-5; 10 nucleotides line up with TRBD1. CDR3 length equals 15 residues. Trimming removed 5 bases from V and 5 bases from J; junction bases left unmatched: 8. Germline assignment: CDR1 MRHNA and CDR2 SNTAGT. The CDR3: CASSPRTGGLETQYF. The CDR3 coding sequence is TGTGCCAGCAGTCCTCGGACAGGGGGTTTGGAGACCCAGTACTTC.